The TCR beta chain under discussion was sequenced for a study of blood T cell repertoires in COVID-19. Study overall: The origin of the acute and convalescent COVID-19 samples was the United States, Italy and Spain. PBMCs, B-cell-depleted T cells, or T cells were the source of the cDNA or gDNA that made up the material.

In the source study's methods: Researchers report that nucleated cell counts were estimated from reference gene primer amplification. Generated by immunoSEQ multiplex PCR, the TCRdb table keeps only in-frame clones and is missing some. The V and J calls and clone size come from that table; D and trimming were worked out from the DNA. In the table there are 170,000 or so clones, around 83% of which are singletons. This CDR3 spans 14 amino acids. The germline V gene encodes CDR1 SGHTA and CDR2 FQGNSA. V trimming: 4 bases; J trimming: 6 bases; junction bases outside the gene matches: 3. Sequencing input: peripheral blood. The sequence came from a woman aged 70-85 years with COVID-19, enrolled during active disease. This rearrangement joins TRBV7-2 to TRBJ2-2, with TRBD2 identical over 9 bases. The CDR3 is CASSSRGRAGELFF. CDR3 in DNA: TGTGCCAGCAGCTCCCGCGGGAGGGCCGGGGAGCTGTTTTTT.